The 10 T cell receptor beta chains below all came from one sample that was sequenced in a study of T cell responses to AZD1222 COVID-19 vaccine. Produced via immunoSEQ multiplex PCR; TCRdb's table is partial and in-frame only. The data show 150,000 to 160,000 clones, with about nine tenths seen just once and roughly 1.9% held by the top ten. This specimen was peripheral blood, taken on day 0 of AZD1222 vaccination. The receptors shown here come from an adult in good health.

The rearrangement joins TRBV18 to TRBJ1-4; no clear D gene. The length of the CDR3 is 13 residues. V dropped 3 bases and J dropped 8 bases, with 10 bases sitting between them. Germline V lookup: CDR1 KGHSH, CDR2 LQKENI. Here the CDR3 DNA reads TGTGCCAGCTCACCTAGGGTTTCGGAAAAACTGTTTTTT. It is translated as CASSPRVSEKLFF.

The chain has TRBV19 and TRBJ2-7; 7 bases are shared with TRBD2. J lost 2 bases, V lost 10 bases, and 11 bases had no gene match. CDR1 is LNHDA, CDR2 SQIVND, per germline (reference sequence). This CDR3 is built from 14 residues. The CDR3 protein is CATRVDSGAYEQYF. The CDR3 DNA reads TGTGCCACCCGGGTCGACAGCGGGGCCTACGAGCAGTACTTC.

This clone was counted a few times. The junction differs from germline at one of its ends, possibly a read error. The V gene is TRBV9, the J gene TRBJ2-3; 9 bases are a match to TRBD1. CDR3 size: 14 residues. Germline assignment: CDR1 SGDLS and CDR2 YYNGEE. The CDR3 bases are TGTGCCAGCAGCGTAGAGCCCACCGGGACAGGGAATAATTTT. This gives the protein CASSVEPTGTGNNF.

V is TRBV18 and J is TRBJ2-7; D possibly corresponds to TRBD2 (10 bases). This CDR3 spans 20 amino acids. Germline values: CDR1 KGHSH, CDR2 LQKENI. V gave up 4 bases and J gave up 2 bases, with 30 bases separating them. The CDR3 DNA sequence: TGTGCCAGCTCACGACGGGACAGGGAGAGGCTAGCGGGAGTTCCCTACGAGCAGTACTTC. Residues: CASSRRDRERLAGVPYEQYF.

The V gene is TRBV7-9, the J gene TRBJ2-1; D may be TRBD1 or TRBD2 (5 bases each). The CDR3 has 19 amino acids. V was trimmed by 1 base and J by 2 bases, leaving 21 bases between them. In germline, CDR1 is SEHNR, CDR2 FQNEAQ (reference sequence). The CDR3 DNA follows: TGTGCCAGCAGCTTAGTAGCAGGGACCACTCTACGAGCCTACAATGAGCAGTTCTTC. Encoded protein: CASSLVAGTTLRAYNEQFF.

The chain combines TRBV3-1 (or the pseudogene TRBV3-2) with TRBJ1-5; D gene ambiguous. Germline V gene data show CDR1 as LGHDT and CDR2 as YNNKEL (reference sequence). The germline V and J ends were trimmed by 7 bases and 9 bases, with 13 bases remaining between them. This CDR3 is built from 12 residues. CDR3 nucleotide sequence: TGTGCCAGCACCAAAGTGGCCAGGCCCCAGCATTTT. This gives the protein CASTKVARPQHF.

The V gene is TRBV30, the J gene TRBJ2-5, with D perhaps matching TRBD2 (6 bases). The CDR3 covers 14 residues. The germline gives CDR1 GTSNPN, CDR2 SVGIG (reference sequence). The CDR3, as DNA: TGTGCAGCGGGCAAAGAGAGGTCCCAAGAGACCCAGTACTTC. Protein: CAAGKERSQETQYF.

V and J are TRBV9 and TRBJ1-1; no firm D call. The V end was cut by 3 bases, the J end by 2 bases, with 8 bases between. The CDR3 has 13 amino acids. Germline V gene data show CDR1 as SGDLS and CDR2 as YYNGEE. The chain's CDR3 is CASSDQFNTEAFF. CDR3 sequence (DNA): TGTGCCAGCAGCGACCAGTTCAACACTGAAGCTTTCTTT.

V is TRBV19 and J is TRBJ2-2, with 9 bases that match TRBD2. The CDR3 is made up of 15 amino acids. Unmatched junction bases numbered 4, after V lost 3 bases and J lost 5 bases. Looked up from germline, CDR1 is LNHDA and CDR2 is SQIVND (reference sequence). Written as DNA, the CDR3 is TGTGCCAGTAGTATCGGACTAGCGCCTACCGGGGAGCTGTTTTTT. Translated: CASSIGLAPTGELFF. The full variable domain, completed using reference TRBV19 and TRBJ2-2, is DGGITQSPKYLFRKEGQNVTLSCEQNLNHDAMYWYRQDPGQGLRLIYYSQIVNDFQKGDIAEGYSVSREKKESFPLTVTSAQKNPTAFYLCASSIGLAPTGELFFGEGSRLTVL.

This chain uses TRBV6-5 with TRBJ2-3; 9 bases line up with TRBD2. The length of the CDR3 is 15 residues. V trimming: 4 bases; J trimming: 1 base; junction bases outside the gene matches: 3. Germline CDR1 reads MNHEY; CDR2 reads SVGAGI. CDR3 sequence reads: CASSLAGVRTDTQYF. DNA of the CDR3: TGTGCCAGCAGTTTAGCGGGAGTCCGCACAGATACGCAGTATTTT.